This entry features one T cell receptor beta chain sequence. Clones were read by immunoSEQ multiplex PCR, and TCRdb kept only the in-frame ones, dropping some. The sample consists of tens of thousands of clones, approximately 83% of them appearing once. The data stem from a study of Ad26.COV2.S vaccination and SARS-CoV-2 variants. V dropped 4 bases and J dropped 0 bases, with 7 bases sitting between them. The CDR3 is 14 amino acids. Germline loops: CDR1 LGHDT, CDR2 YNNKEL (reference sequence). This chain connects TRBV3-1 (or the pseudogene TRBV3-2) to TRBJ1-5; D remains ambiguous. The TCR comes from a human donor who had recovered from COVID-19. The specimen was peripheral blood, collected after recovery from COVID-19. The CDR3 nucleotides are TGTGCCAGCAGCCCGGCCGTTAGCAATCAGCCCCAGCATTTT. As protein: CASSPAVSNQPQHF.